The 25 T cell receptor beta chains below all came from one sample that was sequenced in a study of multiple sclerosis patients with progressive multifocal leukoencephalopathy. Assay: immunoSEQ multiplex PCR; the TCRdb copy retains only in-frame clones and omits some. This table holds more than 25,000 clones, 88% found once. Time point defined: before natalizumab initiation. Sequencing was done on a sample of PBMCs. All receptors derive from a human donor with multiple sclerosis.

V gene TRBV5-1 combines with J gene TRBJ1-6, with D uncertain. This CDR3 spans 15 amino acids. The V gene's germline CDR1 is SGHRS and CDR2 YFSETQ. V lost 0 bases to trimming and J lost 10 bases, with 14 bases between them. CDR3 region: CASSLEEGSGSPLHF. CDR3 bases: TGCGCCAGCAGCTTGGAGGAGGGTAGTGGATCACCCCTCCACTTT. Full variable domain (outside the CDR3, taken from reference TRBV5-1 and TRBJ1-6): KAGVTQTPRYLIKTRGQQVTLSCSPISGHRSVSWYQQTPGQGLQFLFEYFSETQRNKGNFPGRFSGRQFSNSRSEMNVSTLELGDSALYLCASSLEEGSGSPLHFGNGTRLTVT.

The CDR3 sequence: CATSRDKRGTGELFF. CDR3 DNA sequence: TGTGCCACCAGCAGAGATAAGCGCGGCACCGGGGAGCTGTTTTTT. V and J are TRBV15 and TRBJ2-2; D is unclear. In germline, CDR1 is LNHNV, CDR2 YYDKDF (reference sequence). V dropped 0 bases and J dropped 4 bases, with 9 bases sitting between them. The CDR3 has 15 amino acids.

The count of this clone is one. The chain is built from TRBV18 and TRBJ2-3; D gene ambiguous. V was pared by 3 bases and J by 2 bases, with 9 bases between. The CDR3 contains 14 residues. Germline-derived CDR1 and CDR2 are KGHSH and LQKENI. CDR3 residues: CASSPPGTTDTQYF. For the CDR3, the DNA is TGTGCCAGCTCACCCCCCGGAACCACAGATACGCAGTATTTT.

The V gene is TRBV5-1, the J gene TRBJ1-5, with D maybe TRBD1 (5 bases). CDR1 is SGHRS, CDR2 YFSETQ, per germline. CDR3 size: 13 residues. The ends were cut back, 4 bases at V and 6 bases at J, with 11 bases in the middle. CDR3 DNA sequence: TGCGCCAGCAGCCCGGGGGGGAGTCAGCCCCAGCATTTT. Amino acids: CASSPGGSQPQHF.

J is TRBJ1-5 and V is TRBV19; D remains ambiguous. This CDR3 region has 15 residues. V lost 7 bases, J lost 3 bases, and 16 bases lay in between. The germline gives CDR1 LNHDA, CDR2 SQIVND (reference sequence). The CDR3 coding sequence is TGTGCCAGTAAAGGGCGGGCGGGCGACAATCAGCCCCAGCATTTT. It encodes CASKGRAGDNQPQHF.

In its sample, this clone was seen a few times. V usage is TRBV10-3 and J usage is TRBJ2-6; D unresolved. Germline loops: CDR1 ENHRY, CDR2 SYGVKD. The V and J ends lost 0 bases and 11 bases respectively, with 5 bases between them. CDR3 length: 12 residues. The CDR3 bases are TGTGCCATCAGTGAGTCGTGGGACGTCCTGACTTTC. This codes for CAISESWDVLTF.

The gene calls are TRBV5-1 and TRBJ1-2; D is unclear. The CDR3 consists of 16 residues. Germline V gene data show CDR1 as SGHRS and CDR2 as YFSETQ. The V gene lost 0 bases and the J gene lost 2 bases, with 14 bases spanning the gap. For the CDR3, the DNA is TGCGCCAGCAGCTTGGATCCCGCAGCTACAAACTATGGCTACACCTTC. Translating it yields CASSLDPAATNYGYTF.

The V call is TRBV28, the J call TRBJ1-2; 9 positions match TRBD1. The CDR3 has 14 residues. Trimming took 4 bases from V and 5 from J; bases not matched to a gene: 5. Per germline, CDR1 MDHEN and CDR2 SYDVKM. CDR3 nucleotides: TGTGCCAGCAGTTCGCCCGGGACAGGGTATGGCTACACCTTC. Encoded protein: CASSSPGTGYGYTF.

CDR3 DNA sequence: TGTGCCAGCAGTTACAGGCGGCAGGGGAATGAAAAACTGTTTTTT. It is translated as CASSYRRQGNEKLFF. The chain employs TRBV6-5 and TRBJ1-4, with D possibly matching TRBD1 (6 bases). The CDR3 spans 15 residues. With 2 bases removed from V and 5 bases from J, the gap between germline ends came to 12 bases. Germline V CDR1 and CDR2: MNHEY, SVGAGI.

This sequence joins TRBV4-1 and TRBJ2-1, with 8 bases that match TRBD1. With 4 bases clipped from V and 7 bases from J, the junction kept 6 bases outside the gene matches. Germline values: CDR1 MGHRA, CDR2 YSYEKL. This CDR3 contains 14 residues. The CDR3 coding sequence is TGCGCCAGCAGCCCCGGACAGGGATGGAATGAGCAGTTCTTC. Translation: CASSPGQGWNEQFF.

This sequence joins TRBV9 and TRBJ1-2; TRBD1 agrees at 7 bases. The trim removed 4 bases at V and 6 bases at J, leaving 6 bases unmatched. Per the germline V gene, CDR1 is SGDLS and CDR2 is YYNGEE. This CDR3 spans 13 amino acids. CDR3 loop: CASSPSGQDGYTF. The CDR3 coding sequence is TGTGCCAGCAGCCCTTCAGGACAGGATGGCTACACCTTC.

This rearrangement joins TRBV30 to TRBJ2-7; D is unresolved. This CDR3 is 13 amino acids long. V lost 3 bases and J lost 2, with 11 bases in between. CDR1 and CDR2 (germline): GTSNPN, SVGIG (reference sequence). DNA for the CDR3: TGTGCCTGGAGGTCCGGTGGAACCTACGAGCAGTACTTC. Its protein is CAWRSGGTYEQYF.

The chain uses TRBV28 and TRBJ1-2, with D possibly being TRBD1 (6 bases). The CDR3 contains 16 residues. The ends were cut back, 2 bases at V and 6 bases at J, with 19 bases in the middle. Germline lookup yields CDR1 MDHEN and CDR2 SYDVKM. CDR3 nucleotides: TGTGCCAGCAGTTTAGACCCGAGGGGGGAAAGGGATGGCTACACCTTC. Amino acid sequence: CASSLDPRGERDGYTF.

In this sample, this clone turned up once. J is TRBJ1-4 and V is TRBV20-1, with D possibly TRBD1 on 5 matching bases. Germline CDR1 and CDR2: DFQATT and SNEGSKA (reference sequence). CDR3 size: 10 residues. Trimming shortened V by 6 bases and J by 14 bases, and 13 bases separated the two germline ends. The CDR3 region has the DNA TGCAGTGCCCCTGCGGGACGGCTGTTTTTT. This codes for CSAPAGRLFF.

J is TRBJ1-6 and V is TRBV11-3, with 9 bases identical to TRBD1. Germline V gene sequence: CDR1 SGHNT, CDR2 YENEEA. The CDR3 covers 19 residues. Losses at the gene ends were 4 bases for V and 1 base for J; bases not matched to a gene: 11. The chain's CDR3 is CASSWGQGPEPSYNSPLHF. The DNA for the CDR3 is TGTGCCAGCAGCTGGGGACAGGGCCCTGAACCTTCCTATAATTCACCCCTCCACTTT.

The CDR3 spells CASSLGGEGEQYF. The CDR3 DNA follows: TGTGCCAGCAGCTTAGGAGGGGAGGGTGAGCAGTACTTC. This chain connects TRBV7-8 to TRBJ2-7; TRBD2 matches at 7 bases. In germline, CDR1 is SGHVS, CDR2 FQNEAQ. J was trimmed by 7 bases and V by 1 base; bases with no gene match: 4. The CDR3 runs 13 residues.

This chain connects TRBV19 to TRBJ2-3; D not resolved. Per the germline V gene, CDR1 is LNHDA and CDR2 is SQIVND (reference sequence). The CDR3 consists of 14 residues. With 3 bases removed from V and 4 bases from J, the gap between germline ends came to 11 bases. The CDR3 DNA reads TGTGCCAGTAGTATTGACAAGAAGGCAGATACGCAGTATTTT. Protein sequence: CASSIDKKADTQYF. Combining the CDR3 with reference TRBV19 and TRBJ2-3 gives the whole variable domain DGGITQSPKYLFRKEGQNVTLSCEQNLNHDAMYWYRQDPGQGLRLIYYSQIVNDFQKGDIAEGYSVSREKKESFPLTVTSAQKNPTAFYLCASSIDKKADTQYFGPGTRLTVL.

This clone was seen just once. The rearrangement uses TRBV5-6 and TRBJ2-3, with TRBD2 matching over 9 bases. The junction had 11 bases not matched to a gene; V was cut back by 1 base and J by 5 bases. The CDR3 runs to 17 residues. Germline values: CDR1 SGHDT, CDR2 YYEEEE. For the CDR3, the DNA is TGTGCCAGCAGCTTGCGGTTAGCGGGGGTGAAAAAAGATACGCAGTATTTT. Protein: CASSLRLAGVKKDTQYF.

The gene calls are TRBV18 and TRBJ1-1; 9 nucleotides match TRBD1. Germline V gene sequence: CDR1 KGHSH, CDR2 LQKENI. V shed 0 bases, J shed 4 bases, and the junction held 6 bases outside the gene matches. The CDR3 runs to 16 residues. CDR3 amino acids: CASSPPTGGGRTEAFF. The CDR3 DNA is TGTGCCAGCTCACCACCCACAGGGGGCGGTCGCACTGAAGCTTTCTTT.

This clone came up a few times. The rearrangement uses TRBV12-5 and TRBJ2-5; no definite D call. CDR3 length equals 13 residues. Germline assignment: CDR1 LGHNT and CDR2 FRNRAP. Trimming removed 1 base from V and 1 base from J, with 4 bases in between. The CDR3 sequence is CASGLDSQETQYF. In DNA, the CDR3 is TGTGCTAGTGGTTTGGACAGCCAAGAGACCCAGTACTTC. Using reference TRBV12-5 and TRBJ2-5 for the parts outside the CDR3, the full variable domain is DARVTQTPRHKVTEMGQEVTMRCQPILGHNTVFWYRQTMMQGLELLAYFRNRAPLDDSGMPKDRFSAEMPDATLATLKIQPSEPRDSAVYFCASGLDSQETQYFGPGTRLLVL.

The chain couples TRBV7-2 to TRBJ1-5; D call uncertain. V was trimmed by 0 bases and J by 6 bases, leaving 9 bases between them. The CDR3 sequence is 14 residues long. Germline V gives CDR1 SGHTA, CDR2 FQGNSA. The CDR3 DNA reads TGTGCCAGCAGCTTAGCGGATGGTGCTCAGCCCCAGCATTTT. This gives the protein CASSLADGAQPQHF.

In DNA form, the CDR3 reads TGTGCCAGCTCACCACCGTCCCGGTACCAAGAGACCCAGTACTTC. Translated, it gives CASSPPSRYQETQYF. V is TRBV18 and J is TRBJ2-5; the D is unclear. V was cut by 0 bases and J by 0 bases, with 8 bases left in between. Germline V gene sequence: CDR1 KGHSH, CDR2 LQKENI. CDR3 length equals 15 residues.

This clone came up a few times. V usage is TRBV7-9 and J usage is TRBJ2-7; D remains unclear. The ends were cut back, 5 bases at V and 0 bases at J, with 11 bases in the middle. Per germline, CDR1 SEHNR and CDR2 FQNEAQ (reference sequence). CDR3 length: 14 residues. Here the CDR3 DNA reads TGTGCCAGCAGCCTGAGGACGGTCTCCTACGAGCAGTACTTC. This encodes CASSLRTVSYEQYF.

The chain is built from TRBV5-1 and TRBJ1-2; TRBD1 matches at 10 bases. The germline V gene has CDR1 SGHRS and CDR2 YFSETQ. V shed 5 bases and J 8 bases; nucleotides not matched to a gene: 6. The CDR3 spans 13 residues. The CDR3 region is CASRGTGERGYTF. CDR3 DNA sequence: TGCGCCAGCAGAGGGACAGGGGAGAGAGGCTACACCTTC.

The chain recombines TRBV10-3 with TRBJ1-2; D uncertain. CDR1 and CDR2 (germline): ENHRY, SYGVKD. The CDR3 runs to 15 residues. The germline V and J ends were trimmed by 0 bases and 4 bases, with 12 bases remaining between them. CDR3 loop: CAISESWTPIYGYTF. DNA for the CDR3: TGTGCCATCAGTGAGTCCTGGACTCCCATCTATGGCTACACCTTC.